Below, 16 T cell receptor beta chains from the same sample are listed, as sequenced in a study of T cells in Graves' hyperthyroidism and ophthalmopathy. It was RNA transcripts that yielded the amplified TCR beta CDR3 regions. A set of HTBI primers served as the primers for a first-round RT-PCR of the TCR CDR3. TCRdb analysed the multiplex PCR reads with MiXCR anew, one entry per CDR3 protein. Of roughly 380,000 distinct CDR3 sequences in the sample, approximately 13% were seen once. The sequencing input was blood. The origin of the receptors is a man between 25 and 39 years old with Graves' hyperthyroidism that later progressed to Graves' ophthalmopathy.

This clonotype was seen many times. The V and J genes are TRBV6-2 or TRBV6-3 and TRBJ2-7, with 9 bases lining up with TRBD1. The ends lost 7 bases at V and 5 bases at J; junction bases unmatched: 9. This CDR3 is built from 14 residues. The V gene's germline CDR1 is MNHEY and CDR2 SVGEGT. The CDR3, as DNA: TGTGCCAGCAAGTTAACAGGGGGCGTCCACGAGCAGTACTTC. Residues: CASKLTGGVHEQYF.

The CDR3 sequence is CASSLWGQDHYGYTF. The CDR3 DNA is TGTGCCAGCAGTTTATGGGGACAGGACCACTATGGCTACACCTTC. This rearrangement joins TRBV27 to TRBJ1-2; TRBD1 agrees at 8 bases. This CDR3 is 15 amino acids long. CDR1 MNHEY and CDR2 SMNVEV come from the germline V gene (reference sequence). Trimming at V came to 1 base and at J to 3 bases, leaving 4 bases not matched to a gene.

In regard to this clonotype: This sequence may be a read error, since a much larger clone differs from it by one base. The chain joins TRBV12-3 or TRBV12-4 to TRBJ2-2; 12 bases are shared with TRBD2. V lost 6 bases to trimming and J lost 5 bases; unmatched junction nucleotides: 7. This CDR3 comprises 16 residues. In nucleotides, the CDR3 is TGTGCCAGCAGCATAGGACTAGCGGGGAGAACCGGGGAGCTGTTTTTT. Translating it yields CASSIGLAGRTGELFF.

This clonotype has ten or more counts. The chain carries TRBV7-2 and TRBJ2-1; 8 positions match TRBD2. Looked up from germline, CDR1 is SGHTA and CDR2 is FQGNSA. The J segment lost 2 bases and the V segment lost 0 bases, leaving 0 bases of the junction unmatched. The CDR3 totals 15 residues. The DNA of the CDR3 is TGTGCCAGCAGCTTAGCTAGCGGGGCCTACAATGAGCAGTTCTTC. Amino acid sequence: CASSLASGAYNEQFF.

This clonotype was picked up many times. This sequence joins TRBV28 and TRBJ1-4; a weak D match, TRBD1 (5 bases). Germline V gives CDR1 MDHEN, CDR2 SYDVKM. Trimming took off 2 bases at V and 5 bases at J, with 9 bases between the two ends. The CDR3 extends over 14 amino acids. The CDR3 nucleotides are TGTGCCAGCAGTTTAAGAGGGGAGAATGAAAAACTGTTTTTT. Amino acid sequence: CASSLRGENEKLFF.

J is TRBJ1-5 and V is TRBV5-4; no firm D call. Germline CDR1 is SGHNT and CDR2 is YYREEE (reference sequence). Trimming removed 0 bases from V and 7 bases from J, with 17 bases in between. The CDR3 is 16 amino acids. The chain's CDR3 is CASSLGDQLQCQPQHF. CDR3 coding DNA: TGTGCCAGCAGCTTGGGAGACCAGCTTCAATGCCAGCCCCAGCATTTT.

The CDR3 region is CASSLAGTGGYEQFF. DNA for the CDR3: TGTGCCAGCAGCTTAGCCGGGACAGGGGGCTATGAGCAGTTCTTC. The V and J genes are TRBV7-3 and TRBJ2-1; 12 bases agree with TRBD1. The CDR3 runs 15 residues. CDR1 is SGHTA, CDR2 FQGTGA, per germline. Germline trimming cut 2 bases from V and 8 bases from J; bases unmatched to any gene: 4.

The chain couples TRBV6-1 to TRBJ2-6; weak D call: TRBD1 (5 bases). Germline CDR1 is MNHNS and CDR2 is SASEGT. Trimming removed 7 bases from V and 9 bases from J, with 16 bases in between. The CDR3 contains 14 residues. For the CDR3, the DNA is TGTGCCAGCAATACCAGGGCTCCCGTCAACGTCCTGACTTTC. It is translated as CASNTRAPVNVLTF.

This clonotype was observed a single time. The J gene is TRBJ1-1, the V gene TRBV5-6, with 10 bases fitting TRBD1. The CDR3 runs 15 residues. Per the germline V gene, CDR1 is SGHDT and CDR2 is YYEEEE. Unmatched junction bases numbered 9, after V lost 4 bases and J lost 6 bases. DNA of the CDR3: TGTGCCAGCAGCAACCGACAGGGGGCTAACGCTGAAGCTTTCTTT. It codes for CASSNRQGANAEAFF.

This clonotype has at least ten counts. V usage is TRBV7-9 and J usage is TRBJ1-5; no definite D call. Germline values: CDR1 SEHNR, CDR2 FQNEAQ (reference sequence). Deletions cut 3 bases from V and 6 bases from J, with 12 bases between. The CDR3 has 14 amino acids. Written as DNA, the CDR3 is TGTGCCAGCAGCTTGGACGGGCGGACTCAGCCCCAGCATTTT. Its protein is CASSLDGRTQPQHF.

This clonotype was detected a few times. V gene TRBV19 combines with J gene TRBJ2-5, with TRBD2 identical over 13 bases. Germline V lookup: CDR1 LNHDA, CDR2 SQIVND (reference sequence). The CDR3 extends over 15 amino acids. The V gene end was trimmed by 6 bases and the J gene end by 7 bases; junction bases not matched to a gene: 8. The CDR3 coding sequence is TGTGCCAGTAGCATGACTAGCGGGGGGCTTGGGACCCAGTACTTC. Encoded protein: CASSMTSGGLGTQYF. The full variable domain, its missing parts supplied by reference TRBV19 and TRBJ2-5, is DGGITQSPKYLFRKEGQNVTLSCEQNLNHDAMYWYRQDPGQGLRLIYYSQIVNDFQKGDIAEGYSVSREKKESFPLTVTSAQKNPTAFYLCASSMTSGGLGTQYFGPGTRLLVL.

The sample holds many counts of this clonotype. The chain joins TRBV5-8 to TRBJ2-5, with 8 bases lining up with TRBD1. V shed 1 base and J 1 base; nucleotides not matched to a gene: 0. This CDR3 has 14 amino acids. Germline V gene lookup returns CDR1 SGHTS and CDR2 YDEGEE. CDR3 protein: CASSLQGAQETQYF. In DNA form, the CDR3 reads TGTGCCAGCAGCTTGCAGGGGGCCCAAGAGACCCAGTACTTC.

This clonotype was recorded many times. Here the CDR3 reads CASSQAGYSGGETQYF. The CDR3 DNA reads as TGTGCCAGCAGCCAAGCCGGGTACAGCGGCGGTGAGACCCAGTACTTC. The chain combines TRBV3-1 with TRBJ2-5; possible D gene TRBD2, 5 bases. This CDR3 has 16 residues. CDR1 and CDR2 from the germline V gene are LGHDT and YNNKEL (reference sequence). The germline V and J ends were trimmed by 1 base and 5 bases, with 17 bases remaining between them.

This clonotype has a count of ten or more. The rearrangement joins TRBV2 to TRBJ1-5; 8 bases map to TRBD1. This CDR3 is built from 14 residues. Germline trimming cut 6 bases from V and 6 bases from J; bases unmatched to any gene: 7. The germline V gene has CDR1 SNHLY and CDR2 FYNNEI. In DNA, the CDR3 is TGTGCCAGCAGGGACAGGGAAAGTAGTCAGCCCCAGCATTTT. This gives the protein CASRDRESSQPQHF.

This rearrangement joins TRBV5-1 to TRBJ2-7; 8 bases map to TRBD2. The CDR3 loop spans 13 amino acids. Trimming at V came to 5 bases and at J to 0 bases, leaving 1 base not matched to a gene. Germline V gene sequence: CDR1 SGHRS, CDR2 YFSETQ. CDR3 residues: CASRTSGSYEQYF. CDR3 DNA sequence: TGCGCCAGCAGAACTAGCGGCTCCTACGAGCAGTACTTC. Combining the CDR3 with reference TRBV5-1 and TRBJ2-7 gives the whole variable domain KAGVTQTPRYLIKTRGQQVTLSCSPISGHRSVSWYQQTPGQGLQFLFEYFSETQRNKGNFPGRFSGRQFSNSRSEMNVSTLELGDSALYLCASRTSGSYEQYFGPGTRLTVT.

The chain recombines TRBV5-4 with TRBJ2-5; 9 positions match TRBD1. Germline CDR1 and CDR2: SGHNT and YYREEE (reference sequence). The junction had 7 bases not matched to a gene; V was cut back by 4 bases and J by 0 bases. CDR3 length equals 16 residues. CDR3 in DNA: TGTGCCAGCAGCCCCTGGACAGGGGAGAACCAAGAGACCCAGTACTTC. It codes for CASSPWTGENQETQYF. Full variable domain (remainder filled in from reference TRBV5-4 and TRBJ2-5): ETGVTQSPTHLIKTRGQQVTLRCSSQSGHNTVSWYQQALGQGPQFIFQYYREEENGRGNFPPRFSGLQFPNYSSELNVNALELDDSALYLCASSPWTGENQETQYFGPGTRLLVL.